The rows below give T cell receptor beta chains drawn from one sample of a study of cytomegalovirus exposure and HLA in healthy donors. Repertoires were generated with immunoSEQ multiplex PCR, while TCRdb's copy carries only in-frame clones and drops some. Of about 170,000 clones in the sample, roughly 80% were seen once. The sequenced sample was PBMCs. Every receptor here comes from a woman younger than 35 in good health and CMV-seronegative. The CDR3 runs from the conserved cysteine through the conserved F or W.

V gene	J gene	CDR3 protein
TRBV7-9	TRBJ2-1	CASSLVRAGDRFRWNEQFF
TRBV5-4	TRBJ2-4	CASSPFAQGSAKNIQYF
TRBV5-4	TRBJ1-1	CASSSARLNTEAFF
TRBV6-5	TRBJ1-1	CATASGTGSLTEAFF
TRBV6-5	TRBJ2-5	CASSYRTGGRETQYF
TRBV6-6	TRBJ2-7	CASSYSGLAGAYEQYF
TRBV2	TRBJ2-7	CASSADRASYEQYF
TRBV12-2	TRBJ2-7	CASRLEGWVTYFPGLAGGDGEQYF
TRBV5-1	TRBJ1-6	CASRSGTNSNSPLHF
TRBV4-1	TRBJ2-7	CASSQGQDNPYEQYF
TRBV5-4	TRBJ2-2	CASSARRQGTAGELFF
TRBV28	TRBJ2-3	CASSGRDSSTDTQYF
TRBV28	TRBJ1-5	CASSLSSQIYSNQPQHF
TRBV21-1	TRBJ2-1	CASSYAIPYYNEQFF
TRBV4-1	TRBJ2-1	CASSQVDRGSNEQFF
TRBV5-6	TRBJ1-6	CASSPAGTVNSPLHF
TRBV6-1	TRBJ1-2	CASRVGGTSYGYTF